These T cell receptor beta chains were read from a single sample in a study of blood T cell repertoires in COVID-19. Sequencing used immunoSEQ multiplex PCR; TCRdb keeps in-frame clones, though not all of them. This table has around 250,000 clones, 82% appearing once. The sample taken for sequencing was peripheral blood. Receptors were obtained from a woman aged 18-30 years with acute or convalescent COVID-19. The CDR3 runs from the conserved cysteine through the conserved F or W. D genes are given only for firm matches. The size field is filled for only some rows; it gives once, few, many or a size class.

v_gene	abundance	j_gene	d_gene	CDR3aa	CDR3nt
TRBV4-2	few	TRBJ2-5	.	CASSPSGQETQYF	TGTGCCAGCAGCCCTTCGGGCCAAGAGACCCAGTACTTC
TRBV4-3	.	TRBJ2-7	TRBD1	CASSQDSGGKYEQYF	TGCGCCAGCAGCCAAGATTCAGGGGGCAAATACGAGCAGTACTTC
TRBV30	.	TRBJ1-6	.	CAWSDEGKGRNSPLHF	TGTGCCTGGAGTGACGAGGGAAAAGGCCGTAATTCACCCCTCCACTTT
TRBV4-3	.	TRBJ1-5	TRBD1	CASSQDLRGRDQPQHF	TGCGCCAGCAGCCAAGACCTCAGGGGGCGCGATCAGCCCCAGCATTTT
TRBV7-2	.	TRBJ1-6	TRBD1	CASSLAYTGAGSPLHF	TGTGCCAGCAGCTTAGCGTACACAGGGGCGGGGTCACCCCTCCACTTT
TRBV27	.	TRBJ2-6	.	CASSLTYSGANVLTF	TGTGCCAGCAGTTTAACCTACTCTGGGGCCAACGTCCTGACTTTC
TRBV7-2	.	TRBJ2-1	TRBD2	CASSLGGLAAYNEQFF	TGTGCCAGCAGCTTAGGAGGACTAGCGGCCTACAATGAGCAGTTCTTC
TRBV28	few	TRBJ1-1	TRBD1	CASSRQGTNTEAFF	TGTGCCAGCAGTCGACAGGGGACTAACACTGAAGCTTTCTTT
TRBV5-1	few	TRBJ2-3	TRBD1	CASSPPGTGATDTQYF	TGCGCCAGCAGCCCGCCCGGGACAGGGGCTACAGATACGCAGTATTTT
TRBV30	.	TRBJ2-1	TRBD2	CAWSSEAGGNNEQFF	TGTGCCTGGAGTTCCGAAGCGGGAGGGAACAATGAGCAGTTCTTC
TRBV4-3	.	TRBJ2-7	.	CASSQDRAYEQYF	TGCGCCAGCAGCCAAGATCGGGCCTACGAGCAGTACTTC
TRBV28	.	TRBJ2-1	TRBD2	CASRRGTSGSKQFF	TGTGCCAGCAGACGCGGGACTAGCGGGAGTAAGCAGTTCTTC
TRBV4-1	.	TRBJ2-7	TRBD1	CASSPQDQGAEQYF	TGCGCCAGCAGCCCGCAAGATCAGGGGGCCGAGCAGTACTTC
TRBV29-1	.	TRBJ2-3	TRBD1	CSGCGTGTDTQYF	TGCAGCGGTTGCGGGACAGGAACAGATACGCAGTATTTT
TRBV2	.	TRBJ1-2	.	CASSGQDYGYTF	TGTGCCAGCAGTGGGCAGGACTATGGCTACACCTTC
TRBV9	.	TRBJ2-3	TRBD2	CASSLRLAGASTDTQYF	TGTGCCAGCAGCCTCCGACTAGCGGGAGCGTCTACAGATACGCAGTATTTT
TRBV9	.	TRBJ1-2	.	CASSVVDSRVAGGYTF	TGTGCCAGCAGCGTAGTAGACAGCCGTGTCGCGGGAGGCTACACCTTC
TRBV9	once	TRBJ2-1	.	CASSARIQEPYNEQFF	TGTGCCAGCAGCGCCAGGATACAGGAGCCCTACAATGAGCAGTTCTTC
TRBV18	.	TRBJ1-5	TRBD1	CASSPNPQGAGQPQHF	TGTGCCAGCTCACCAAACCCACAGGGGGCTGGGCAGCCCCAGCATTTT
TRBV27	.	TRBJ2-7	.	CASSLRRNSYEQYF	TGTGCCAGCAGTTTACGGCGGAACTCCTACGAGCAGTACTTC
TRBV3-1/TRBV3-2	.	TRBJ1-3	.	CASSPQVGGNTIYF	TGTGCCAGCAGCCCCCAAGTCGGGGGAAACACCATATATTTT
TRBV4-3	.	TRBJ2-7	TRBD2	CASSQSSGRAGSYEQYF	TGCGCCAGCAGCCAATCTAGCGGGAGGGCCGGGAGCTACGAGCAGTACTTC
TRBV19	.	TRBJ1-5	.	CASSIRGIGQPQHF	TGTGCCAGTAGTATACGGGGGATAGGTCAGCCCCAGCATTTT
TRBV14	.	TRBJ1-1	TRBD1	CASSQGLQGAEGGTEAFF	TGTGCCAGCAGCCAAGGACTACAGGGGGCTGAAGGAGGCACTGAAGCTTTCTTT
TRBV4-3	.	TRBJ1-2	TRBD1	CASSRGTGGVFGYGYTF	TGCGCCAGCAGCCGTGGGACAGGGGGAGTATTTGGCTATGGCTACACCTTC
TRBV5-8	.	TRBJ2-1	TRBD2	CASSHRLAGTYNEQFF	TGTGCCAGCAGCCACCGACTAGCGGGAACCTACAATGAGCAGTTCTTC
TRBV2	.	TRBJ2-7	TRBD2	CASSARLADSYEQYF	TGTGCCAGCAGTGCAAGACTAGCTGATTCCTACGAGCAGTACTTC
TRBV7-8	.	TRBJ2-5	.	CASSLVQWETQYF	TGTGCCAGCAGCTTAGTCCAGTGGGAGACCCAGTACTTC
TRBV7-8	.	TRBJ2-7	TRBD2	CASSFRLAGGPGYEQYF	TGTGCCAGCAGCTTCCGACTAGCGGGAGGGCCTGGGTACGAGCAGTACTTC
TRBV24-1	.	TRBJ2-2	.	CATSDATGVNTGELFF	TGTGCCACCAGTGATGCAACGGGGGTGAACACCGGGGAGCTGTTTTTT
TRBV6-5	.	TRBJ2-7	.	CASSYSFTAGYEQYF	TGTGCCAGCAGTTACTCGTTCACAGCCGGTTACGAGCAGTACTTC
TRBV6-6	.	TRBJ2-1	TRBD2	CASSYRLAGKDNEQFF	TGTGCCAGCAGTTATCGACTAGCGGGAAAAGACAATGAGCAGTTCTTC
TRBV24-1	once	TRBJ2-1	TRBD1	CATSGQGSNEQFF	TGTGCCACCAGTGGACAGGGTTCGAATGAGCAGTTCTTC
TRBV7-2	.	TRBJ2-5	.	CASSFQFQETQYF	TGTGCCAGCAGCTTCCAATTTCAAGAGACCCAGTACTTC
TRBV10-1	.	TRBJ1-3	.	CASAGTSNRYSGNTIYF	TGCGCCAGCGCCGGGACATCCAACCGATACTCTGGAAACACCATATATTTT
TRBV28	once	TRBJ1-1	TRBD1	CASSRGGPQSRAFF	TGTGCCAGCAGTCGAGGGGGCCCCCAAAGTAGGGCTTTCTTT
TRBV24-1	.	TRBJ1-2	.	CATSDWRVRYGYTF	TGTGCCACCAGTGATTGGAGGGTCCGCTATGGCTACACCTTC
TRBV7-2	.	TRBJ2-4	TRBD2	CASSLGPLTSTRGKNIQYF	TGTGCCAGCAGCTTAGGCCCCCTGACTAGCACCCGGGGCAAAAACATTCAGTACTTC
TRBV4-1	once	TRBJ2-7	TRBD2	CASSYTNQREGSTRAYEQYF	TGCGCCAGCAGCTACACCAACCAGCGGGAGGGCTCCACTCGGGCCTACGAGCAGTACTTC
TRBV2	.	TRBJ1-2	.	CASSERQGNHGYTF	TGTGCCAGCAGTGAACGCCAGGGTAACCATGGCTACACCTTC
TRBV2	.	TRBJ2-5	TRBD2	CASRGTSGRQETQYF	TGTGCCAGCAGAGGGACTAGCGGGAGGCAAGAGACCCAGTACTTC
TRBV24-1	.	TRBJ2-3	.	CATSDSDRSGTDTQYF	TGTGCCACCAGTGATTCGGACCGGTCGGGAACAGATACGCAGTATTTT
TRBV29-1	many	TRBJ2-5	TRBD2	CSVETGLALYQETQYF	TGCAGCGTTGAGACTGGACTAGCGCTGTACCAAGAGACCCAGTACTTC
TRBV10-3	.	TRBJ2-1	TRBD2	CAISVKGLAGAPGQDNEQFF	TGTGCCATCAGCGTCAAGGGACTAGCGGGAGCCCCGGGTCAGGACAATGAGCAGTTCTTC
TRBV3-1/TRBV3-2	once	TRBJ1-1	TRBD1	CASSQGQGVPHTEAFF	TGTGCCAGCAGCCAGGGACAGGGGGTACCCCACACTGAAGCTTTCTTT
TRBV5-1	.	TRBJ1-5	TRBD1	CASSSGQGQNQPQHF	TGCGCCAGCAGCTCCGGACAGGGCCAAAATCAGCCCCAGCATTTT
TRBV6-2/TRBV6-3	.	TRBJ2-7	.	CASSSPNEQYF	TGTGCCAGCAGCTCCCCCAACGAGCAGTACTTC
TRBV4-3	.	TRBJ1-1	TRBD1	CASSQDGGTGFVGTEAFF	TGCGCCAGCAGCCAAGATGGGGGGACAGGGTTTGTCGGGACTGAAGCTTTCTTT
TRBV27	.	TRBJ1-2	.	CASSFFPGDRYTF	TGTGCCAGCAGTTTTTTTCCAGGTGATCGCTACACCTTC
TRBV4-1	.	TRBJ2-7	TRBD2	CASSQDVGGFSSYEQYF	TGCGCCAGCAGCCAAGATGTCGGGGGGTTCAGCTCCTACGAGCAGTACTTC
TRBV19	once	TRBJ2-1	TRBD2	CASSIDGLAGDRLAQFF	TGTGCCAGTAGTATAGATGGACTAGCGGGAGATCGATTGGCGCAGTTCTTC
TRBV18	.	TRBJ1-6	TRBD1	CASTRDSYNSPLHF	TGTGCCAGCACCCGGGACAGCTATAATTCACCCCTCCACTTT
TRBV7-3	.	TRBJ2-7	TRBD2	CASSIHSGGNYEQYF	TGTGCCAGCAGCATTCATAGCGGGGGAAACTACGAGCAGTACTTC
TRBV13	.	TRBJ2-7	.	CASSSNSRGGQYF	TGTGCCAGCAGCAGCAACTCTAGGGGGGGGCAGTACTTC